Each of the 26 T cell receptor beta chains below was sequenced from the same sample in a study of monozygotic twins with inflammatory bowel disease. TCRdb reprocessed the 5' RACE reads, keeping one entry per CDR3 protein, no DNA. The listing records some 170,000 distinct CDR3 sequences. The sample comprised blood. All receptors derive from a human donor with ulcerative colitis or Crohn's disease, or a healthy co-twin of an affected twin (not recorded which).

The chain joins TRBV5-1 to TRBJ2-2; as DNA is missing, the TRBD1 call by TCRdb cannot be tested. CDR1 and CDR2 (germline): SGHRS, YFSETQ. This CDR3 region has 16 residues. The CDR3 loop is CASSLGRQDGTGELFF.

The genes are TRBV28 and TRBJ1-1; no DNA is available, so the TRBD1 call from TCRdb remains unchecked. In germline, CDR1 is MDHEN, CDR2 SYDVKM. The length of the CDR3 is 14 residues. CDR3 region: CASSFTTGGTEAFF.

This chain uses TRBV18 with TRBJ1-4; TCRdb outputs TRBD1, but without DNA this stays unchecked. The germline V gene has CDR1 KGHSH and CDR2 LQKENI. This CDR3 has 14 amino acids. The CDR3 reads CASSSDRRGEKLFF.

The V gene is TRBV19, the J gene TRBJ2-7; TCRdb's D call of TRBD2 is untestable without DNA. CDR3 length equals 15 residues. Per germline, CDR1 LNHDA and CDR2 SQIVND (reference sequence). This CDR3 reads CASSTLAVSFYEQYF.

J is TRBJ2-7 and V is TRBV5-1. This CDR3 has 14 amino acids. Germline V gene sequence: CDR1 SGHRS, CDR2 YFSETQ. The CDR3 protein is CASSLADSRYEQYF.

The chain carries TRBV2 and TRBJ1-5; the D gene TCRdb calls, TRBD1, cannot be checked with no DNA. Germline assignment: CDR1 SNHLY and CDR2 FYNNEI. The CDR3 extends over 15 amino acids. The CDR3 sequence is CASSRDTYSNQPQHF.

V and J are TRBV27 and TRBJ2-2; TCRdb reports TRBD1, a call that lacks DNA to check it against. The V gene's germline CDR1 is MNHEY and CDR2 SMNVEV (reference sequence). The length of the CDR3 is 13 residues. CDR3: CASSVQGSGELFF.

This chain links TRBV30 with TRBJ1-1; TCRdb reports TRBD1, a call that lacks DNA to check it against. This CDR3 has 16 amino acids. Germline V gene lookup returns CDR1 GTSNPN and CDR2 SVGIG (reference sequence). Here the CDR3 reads CAWSQPLGGLSTEAFF.

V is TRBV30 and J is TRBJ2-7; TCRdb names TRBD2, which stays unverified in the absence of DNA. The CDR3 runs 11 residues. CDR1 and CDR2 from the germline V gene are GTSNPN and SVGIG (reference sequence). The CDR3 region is CAWSVGVEQYF.

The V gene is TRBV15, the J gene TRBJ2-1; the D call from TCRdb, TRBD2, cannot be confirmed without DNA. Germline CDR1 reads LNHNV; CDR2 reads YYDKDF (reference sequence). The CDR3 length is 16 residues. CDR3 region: CATSRDARFRSREQFF.

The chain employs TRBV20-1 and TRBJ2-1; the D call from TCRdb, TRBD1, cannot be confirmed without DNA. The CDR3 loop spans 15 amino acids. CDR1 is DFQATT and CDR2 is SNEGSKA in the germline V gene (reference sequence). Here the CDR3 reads CSPGVRGGSYNEQFF.

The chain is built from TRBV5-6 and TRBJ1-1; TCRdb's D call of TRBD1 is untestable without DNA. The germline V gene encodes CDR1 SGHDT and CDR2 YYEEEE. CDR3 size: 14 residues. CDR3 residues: CASRDRGLGTEAFF. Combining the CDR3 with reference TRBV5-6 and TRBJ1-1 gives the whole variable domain DAGVTQSPTHLIKTRGQQVTLRCSPKSGHDTVSWYQQALGQGPQFIFQYYEEEERQRGNFPDRFSGHQFPNYSSELNVNALLLGDSALYLCASRDRGLGTEAFFGQGTRLTVV.

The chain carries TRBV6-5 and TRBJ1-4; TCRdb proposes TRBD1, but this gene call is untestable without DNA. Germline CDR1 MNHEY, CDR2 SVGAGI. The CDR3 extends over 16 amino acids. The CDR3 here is CASSYVGTGASEKLFF.

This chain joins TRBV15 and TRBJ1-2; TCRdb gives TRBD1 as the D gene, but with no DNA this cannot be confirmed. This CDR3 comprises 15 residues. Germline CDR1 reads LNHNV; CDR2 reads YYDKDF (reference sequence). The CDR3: CATSREPGVPYGYTF.

Here the CDR3 reads CASRRPQGTDTQYF. The chain employs TRBV12-3 or TRBV12-4 and TRBJ2-3; the D call of TRBD1 rests on TCRdb alone, since no DNA is present to check it. This CDR3 is 14 amino acids long.

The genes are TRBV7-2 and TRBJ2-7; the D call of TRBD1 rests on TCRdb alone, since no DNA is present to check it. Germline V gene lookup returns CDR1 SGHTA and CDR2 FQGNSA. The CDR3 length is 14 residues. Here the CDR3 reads CASSRGESSYEQYF. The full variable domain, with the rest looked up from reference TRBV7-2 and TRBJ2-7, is GAGVSQSPSNKVTEKGKDVELRCDPISGHTALYWYRQSLGQGLEFLIYFQGNSAPDKSGLPSDRFSAERTGGSVSTLTIQRTQQEDSAVYLCASSRGESSYEQYFGPGTRLTVT.

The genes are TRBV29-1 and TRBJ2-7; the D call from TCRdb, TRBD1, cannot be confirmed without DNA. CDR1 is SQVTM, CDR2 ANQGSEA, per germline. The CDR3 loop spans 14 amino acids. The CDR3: CSVEGAGSSYEQYF.

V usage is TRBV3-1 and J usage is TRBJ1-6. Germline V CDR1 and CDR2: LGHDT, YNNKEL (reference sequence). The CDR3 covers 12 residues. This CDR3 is CASSQVTQSLHF.

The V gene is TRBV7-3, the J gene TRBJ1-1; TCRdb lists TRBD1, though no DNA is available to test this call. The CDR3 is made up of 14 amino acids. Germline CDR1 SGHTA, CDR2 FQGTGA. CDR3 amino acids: CASSQGVGNTEAFF.

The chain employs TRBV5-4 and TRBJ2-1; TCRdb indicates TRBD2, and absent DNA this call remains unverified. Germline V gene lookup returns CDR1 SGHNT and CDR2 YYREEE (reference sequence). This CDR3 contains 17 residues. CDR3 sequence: CASSLGISGNAYNEQFF.

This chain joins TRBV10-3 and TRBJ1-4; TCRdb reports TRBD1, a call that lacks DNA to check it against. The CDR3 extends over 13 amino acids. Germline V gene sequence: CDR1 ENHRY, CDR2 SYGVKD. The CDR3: CAIRGQGNEKLFF.

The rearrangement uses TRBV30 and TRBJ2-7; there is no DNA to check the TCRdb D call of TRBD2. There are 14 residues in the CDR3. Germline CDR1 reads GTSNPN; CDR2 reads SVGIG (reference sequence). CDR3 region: CAWNPGTSFYEQYF.

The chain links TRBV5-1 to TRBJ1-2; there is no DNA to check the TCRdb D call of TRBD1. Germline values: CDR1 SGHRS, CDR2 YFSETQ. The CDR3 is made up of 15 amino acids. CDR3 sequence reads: CASSPGQLNYYGYTF.

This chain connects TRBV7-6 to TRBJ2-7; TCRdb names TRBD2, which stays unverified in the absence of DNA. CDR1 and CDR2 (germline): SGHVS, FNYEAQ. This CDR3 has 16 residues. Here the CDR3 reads CASSSPTSGYTYEQYF.

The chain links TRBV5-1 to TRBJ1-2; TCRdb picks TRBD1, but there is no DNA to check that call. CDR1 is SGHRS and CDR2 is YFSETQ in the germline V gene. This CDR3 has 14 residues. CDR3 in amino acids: CAGSLTGGANGYTF.

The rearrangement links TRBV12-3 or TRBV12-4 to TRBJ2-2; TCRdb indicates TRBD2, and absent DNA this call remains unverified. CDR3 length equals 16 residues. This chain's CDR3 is CASTPGRLAWTGELFF.